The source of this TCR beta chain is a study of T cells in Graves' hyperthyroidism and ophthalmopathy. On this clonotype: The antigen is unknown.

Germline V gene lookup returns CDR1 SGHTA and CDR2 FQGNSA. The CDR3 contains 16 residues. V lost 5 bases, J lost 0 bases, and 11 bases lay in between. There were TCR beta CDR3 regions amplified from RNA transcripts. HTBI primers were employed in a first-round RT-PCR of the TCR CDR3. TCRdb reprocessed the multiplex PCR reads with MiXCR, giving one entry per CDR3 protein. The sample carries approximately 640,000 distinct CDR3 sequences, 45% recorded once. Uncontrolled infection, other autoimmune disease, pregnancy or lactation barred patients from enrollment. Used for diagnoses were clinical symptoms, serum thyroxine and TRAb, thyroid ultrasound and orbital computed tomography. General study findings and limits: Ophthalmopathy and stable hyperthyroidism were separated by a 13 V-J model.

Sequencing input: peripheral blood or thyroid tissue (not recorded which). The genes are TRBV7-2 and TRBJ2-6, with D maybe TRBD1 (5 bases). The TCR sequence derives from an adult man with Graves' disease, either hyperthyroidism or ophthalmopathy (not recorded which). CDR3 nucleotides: TGTGCCAGCAGCACGGACGGACACTCTGGGGCCAACGTCCTGACTTTC. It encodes CASSTDGHSGANVLTF.